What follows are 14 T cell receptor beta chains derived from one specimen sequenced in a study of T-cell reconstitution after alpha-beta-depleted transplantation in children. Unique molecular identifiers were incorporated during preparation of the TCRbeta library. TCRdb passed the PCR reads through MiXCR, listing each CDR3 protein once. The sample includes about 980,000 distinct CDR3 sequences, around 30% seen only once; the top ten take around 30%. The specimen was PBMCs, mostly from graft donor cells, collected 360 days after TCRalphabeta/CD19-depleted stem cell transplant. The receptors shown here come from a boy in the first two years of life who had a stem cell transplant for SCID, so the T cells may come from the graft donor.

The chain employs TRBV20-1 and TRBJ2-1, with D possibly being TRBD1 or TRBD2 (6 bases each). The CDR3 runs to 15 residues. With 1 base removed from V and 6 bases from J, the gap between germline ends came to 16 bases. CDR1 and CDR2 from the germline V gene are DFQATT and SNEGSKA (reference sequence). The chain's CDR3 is CSARGGPWGGNEQFF. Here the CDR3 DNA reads TGCAGTGCTAGAGGGGGGCCCTGGGGAGGCAATGAGCAGTTCTTC.

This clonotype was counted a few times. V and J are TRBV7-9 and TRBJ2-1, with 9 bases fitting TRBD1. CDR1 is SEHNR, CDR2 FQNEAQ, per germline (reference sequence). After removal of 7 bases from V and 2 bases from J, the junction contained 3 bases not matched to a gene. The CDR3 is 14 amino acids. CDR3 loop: CASTDRGAYNEQFF. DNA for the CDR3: TGTGCCAGCACCGACAGGGGGGCCTACAATGAGCAGTTCTTC.

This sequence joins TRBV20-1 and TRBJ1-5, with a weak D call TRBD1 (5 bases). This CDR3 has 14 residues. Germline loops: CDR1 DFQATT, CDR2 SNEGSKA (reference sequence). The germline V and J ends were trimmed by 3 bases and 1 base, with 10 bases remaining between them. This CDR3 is CSARDTHSNQPQHF. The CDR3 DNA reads TGCAGTGCTAGGGACACCCACAGCAATCAGCCCCAGCATTTT.

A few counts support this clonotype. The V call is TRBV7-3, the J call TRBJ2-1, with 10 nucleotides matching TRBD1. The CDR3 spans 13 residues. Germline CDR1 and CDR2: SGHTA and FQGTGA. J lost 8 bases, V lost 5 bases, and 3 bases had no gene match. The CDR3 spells CASSAGTGDEQFF. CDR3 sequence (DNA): TGTGCCAGCAGCGCAGGGACAGGGGATGAGCAGTTCTTC.

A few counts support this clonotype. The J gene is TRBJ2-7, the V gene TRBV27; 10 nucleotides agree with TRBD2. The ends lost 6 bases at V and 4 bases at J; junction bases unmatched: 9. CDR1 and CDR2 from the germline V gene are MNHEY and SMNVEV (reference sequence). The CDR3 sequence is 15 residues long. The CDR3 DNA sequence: TGTGCCAGCAGGCTAGCGGGGGCGCTAGTATACGAGCAGTACTTC. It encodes CASRLAGALVYEQYF.

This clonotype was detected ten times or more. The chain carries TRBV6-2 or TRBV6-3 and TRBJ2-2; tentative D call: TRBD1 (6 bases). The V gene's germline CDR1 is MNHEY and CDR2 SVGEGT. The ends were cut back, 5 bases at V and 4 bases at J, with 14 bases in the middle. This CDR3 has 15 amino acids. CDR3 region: CASSQQGVGTGELFF. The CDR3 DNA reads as TGTGCCAGCAGTCAACAGGGTGTAGGCACCGGGGAGCTGTTTTTT.

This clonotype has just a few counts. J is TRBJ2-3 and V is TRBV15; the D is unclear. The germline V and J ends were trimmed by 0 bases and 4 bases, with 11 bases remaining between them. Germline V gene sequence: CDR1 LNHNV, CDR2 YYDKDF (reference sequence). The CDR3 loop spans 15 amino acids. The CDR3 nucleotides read TGTGCCACCAGCAGAGATAGTAAGGCAGCAGATACGCAGTATTTT. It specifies CATSRDSKAADTQYF.

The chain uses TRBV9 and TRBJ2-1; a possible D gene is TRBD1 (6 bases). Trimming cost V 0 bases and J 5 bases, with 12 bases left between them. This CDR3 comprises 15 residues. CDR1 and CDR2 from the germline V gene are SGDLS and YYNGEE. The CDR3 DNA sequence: TGTGCCAGCAGCGTAGCTGGACAGAGCCACAATGAGCAGTTCTTC. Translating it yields CASSVAGQSHNEQFF. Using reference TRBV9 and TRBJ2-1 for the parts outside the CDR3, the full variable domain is DSGVTQTPKHLITATGQRVTLRCSPRSGDLSVYWYQQSLDQGLQFLIQYYNGEERAKGNILERFSAQQFPDLHSELNLSSLELGDSALYFCASSVAGQSHNEQFFGPGTRLTVL.

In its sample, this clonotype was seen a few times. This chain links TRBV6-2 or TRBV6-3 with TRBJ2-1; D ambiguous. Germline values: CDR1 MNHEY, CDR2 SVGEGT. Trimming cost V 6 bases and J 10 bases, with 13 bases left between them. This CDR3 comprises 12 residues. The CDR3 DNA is TGTGCCAGCAGCCGCTGGGCGAGGGAGCAGTTCTTC. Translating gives CASSRWAREQFF.

For the CDR3, the DNA is TGTGCCAGCAGTTTAGGCGGGGAGGGCACCGGGGAGCTGTTTTTT. Its translation is CASSLGGEGTGELFF. This rearrangement joins TRBV12-3 or TRBV12-4 to TRBJ2-2, with 7 bases aligning to TRBD2. CDR3 length: 15 amino acids. V dropped 1 base and J dropped 4; count of bases not matched to a gene: 3.

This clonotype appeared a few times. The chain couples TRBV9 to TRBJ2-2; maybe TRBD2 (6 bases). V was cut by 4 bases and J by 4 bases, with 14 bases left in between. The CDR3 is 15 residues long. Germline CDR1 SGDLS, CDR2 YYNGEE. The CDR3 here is CASSPQGLTTGELFF. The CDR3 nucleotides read TGTGCCAGCAGCCCCCAGGGACTGACCACCGGGGAGCTGTTTTTT. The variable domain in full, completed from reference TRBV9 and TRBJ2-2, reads DSGVTQTPKHLITATGQRVTLRCSPRSGDLSVYWYQQSLDQGLQFLIQYYNGEERAKGNILERFSAQQFPDLHSELNLSSLELGDSALYFCASSPQGLTTGELFFGEGSRLTVL.

In nucleotides, the CDR3 is TGTGCCAGCAGCCAAGGGAACGGACGCCAATCCTACGAGCAGTACTTC. Translating gives CASSQGNGRQSYEQYF. The V call is TRBV4-2, the J call TRBJ2-7; D is undetermined. Trimming removed 1 base at V and 1 base at J, with 14 bases between. The CDR3 totals 16 residues. The germline CDR1 and CDR2 sequences are LGHNA and YNFKEQ.

The CDR3 spells CATSDNTGTGTGELFF. DNA of the CDR3: TGTGCCACCAGTGATAACACCGGGACAGGGACCGGGGAGCTGTTTTTT. V gene TRBV24-1 combines with J gene TRBJ2-2, with 9 nucleotides matching TRBD1. V lost 3 bases and J lost 5; bases outside the gene matches: 6. Germline loops: CDR1 KGHDR, CDR2 SFDVKD. This CDR3 is built from 16 residues.

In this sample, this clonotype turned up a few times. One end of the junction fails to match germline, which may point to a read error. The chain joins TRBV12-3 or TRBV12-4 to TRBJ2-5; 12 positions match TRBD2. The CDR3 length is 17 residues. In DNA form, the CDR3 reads TGTGCCAGCAGCTTAGGCCGACTAGCGGGGGTCCAAGAGACCCAGTACTTC. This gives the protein CASSLGRLAGVQETQYF.